The 28 T cell receptor beta chains listed next were all sequenced from one sample in a study of cytomegalovirus exposure and HLA in healthy donors. In the PCR, 60 Vbeta and 13 Jbeta primers were used. The assay was immunoSEQ multiplex PCR, and TCRdb's table has in-frame clones only and misses some. The sample records under 150,000 clones, approximately 82% being singletons. Sequencing input: PBMCs. The receptor set was obtained from a boy aged 2 to 10 in good health and CMV-seronegative.

This clone was seen only a few times. The chain recombines TRBV6-5 with TRBJ2-6, with 7 bases that match TRBD1. This CDR3 is built from 15 residues. Trimming at V came to 8 bases and at J to 0 bases, leaving 4 bases not matched to a gene. CDR1 is MNHEY, CDR2 SVGAGI, per germline. CDR3 loop: CASGRDSSGANVLTF. CDR3 nucleotides: TGTGCCAGCGGCCGGGACAGCTCTGGGGCCAACGTCCTGACTTTC.

This sequence joins TRBV6-4 and TRBJ2-6; D ambiguous. Trimming removed 2 bases from V and 3 bases from J, with 5 bases in between. CDR1 and CDR2 from the germline V gene are MRHNA and SNTAGT. The CDR3 sequence is 14 residues long. In nucleotides, the CDR3 is TGTGCCAGCAGTGACAAGAGTGGGGCCAACGTCCTGACTTTC. Translating gives CASSDKSGANVLTF.

The chain combines TRBV4-3 with TRBJ2-1; tentatively, D is TRBD2 (6 bases). The CDR3 has 16 residues. Germline loops: CDR1 LGHNA, CDR2 YSLEER. The V gene lost 0 bases and the J gene lost 2 bases, with 11 bases spanning the gap. DNA for the CDR3: TGCGCCAGCAGCCAAGATTCTAGCGTACCCTACAATGAGCAGTTCTTC. Translation gives CASSQDSSVPYNEQFF.

The chain joins TRBV5-1 to TRBJ2-1; 7 nucleotides match TRBD2. The germline V gene encodes CDR1 SGHRS and CDR2 YFSETQ. The CDR3 has 15 residues. Trimming removed 0 bases from V and 3 bases from J; junction bases left unmatched: 3. The CDR3 DNA is TGCGCCAGCAGCTTGGATTCTAGCGGCTACAATGAGCAGTTCTTC. Translated, it gives CASSLDSSGYNEQFF.

The rearrangement uses TRBV27 and TRBJ1-1; D unresolved. The germline CDR1 and CDR2 sequences are MNHEY and SMNVEV (reference sequence). The CDR3 runs 14 residues. Trimming took 1 base from V and 2 from J, leaving 8 bases between them. DNA for the CDR3: TGTGCCAGCAGTTTATACGAGGGTAACACTGAAGCTTTCTTT. This translates into CASSLYEGNTEAFF.

The V gene is TRBV2, the J gene TRBJ2-1, with D possibly being TRBD1 (6 bases). This CDR3 region has 14 residues. CDR1 is SNHLY, CDR2 FYNNEI, per germline. Between the trimmed V and J ends, which lost 4 bases and 9 bases, there was a span of 16 bases. CDR3 coding DNA: TGTGCCAGCAGTGTCGAGAGGGACATCGGTGAGCAGTTCTTC. Amino acid sequence: CASSVERDIGEQFF.

This chain links TRBV19 with TRBJ2-7, with D possibly being TRBD1 (5 bases). V was pared by 10 bases and J by 2 bases, with 9 bases between. Germline CDR1 LNHDA, CDR2 SQIVND (reference sequence). This CDR3 comprises 11 residues. This chain's CDR3 is CATKTAYEQYF. The CDR3 nucleotides are TGTGCCACTAAGACAGCCTACGAGCAGTACTTC.

This chain joins TRBV9 and TRBJ1-2; 9 positions agree with TRBD1. CDR3 length equals 15 residues. Germline V gene sequence: CDR1 SGDLS, CDR2 YYNGEE. Trimming cost V 0 bases and J 7 bases; bases outside gene matches: 7. In DNA form, the CDR3 reads TGTGCCAGCAGCGTAGACGGACAGGGGAATGGTGGCTACACCTTC. It encodes CASSVDGQGNGGYTF.

J is TRBJ2-1 and V is TRBV7-2; 10 bases line up with TRBD1. The CDR3 runs 14 residues. CDR1 SGHTA and CDR2 FQGNSA come from the germline V gene. Trimming took 6 bases from V and 7 from J; bases not matched to a gene: 6. The CDR3 DNA sequence: TGTGCCAGCAGACGACAGGGGGCTAGGAATGAGCAGTTCTTC. It yields the protein CASRRQGARNEQFF.

The genes are TRBV5-8 and TRBJ1-1; possibly TRBD1 for D (5 bases). This CDR3 region has 18 residues. The germline V gene encodes CDR1 SGHTS and CDR2 YDEGEE. Trimming pared 4 bases from V and 0 bases from J, leaving 22 bases between. Here the CDR3 DNA reads TGTGCCAGCAGCCCAGGGTTCCTCATGTCCGTCCTGAACACTGAAGCTTTCTTT. It yields the protein CASSPGFLMSVLNTEAFF.

This CDR3 is CASSETSGGASNEQFF. The CDR3, as DNA: TGTGCCAGCAGTGAGACTAGCGGGGGGGCTAGCAATGAGCAGTTCTTC. The rearrangement links TRBV6-4 to TRBJ2-1; 14 nucleotides match TRBD2. The germline CDR1 and CDR2 sequences are MRHNA and SNTAGT. Trimming cost V 3 bases and J 6 bases; bases outside gene matches: 4. CDR3 size: 16 residues.

The chain employs TRBV6-1 and TRBJ1-5, with 10 positions matching TRBD1. J lost 8 bases, V lost 3 bases, and 10 bases had no gene match. Germline CDR1 is MNHNS and CDR2 is SASEGT. The CDR3 consists of 16 residues. CDR3 coding DNA: TGTGCCAGCAGTGAGGGGACAGGGGTAAGGAGTAAGCCCCAGCATTTT. Protein product: CASSEGTGVRSKPQHF.

The gene calls are TRBV5-4 and TRBJ1-2, with a weak D call TRBD1 (5 bases). Trimming took 3 bases from V and 5 from J, leaving 17 bases between them. CDR1 and CDR2 from the germline V gene are SGHNT and YYREEE (reference sequence). CDR3 length: 15 residues. The CDR3: CASSSGGGVWYGYTF. In DNA, the CDR3 is TGTGCCAGCAGCTCGGGCGGGGGGGTCTGGTATGGCTACACCTTC.

The chain joins TRBV9 to TRBJ2-3; TRBD2 agrees at 13 bases. V lost 4 bases and J lost 0; bases outside the gene matches: 5. This CDR3 is 17 amino acids long. Germline V gene lookup returns CDR1 SGDLS and CDR2 YYNGEE. The CDR3 spells CASSRTSGGASTDTQYF. In nucleotides, the CDR3 is TGTGCCAGCAGCCGGACTAGCGGGGGCGCTAGCACAGATACGCAGTATTTT.

V is TRBV5-8 and J is TRBJ2-1; no firm D call. This CDR3 has 11 residues. Trimming cost V 4 bases and J 15 bases, with 14 bases left between them. Per germline, CDR1 SGHTS and CDR2 YDEGEE. This CDR3 reads CASSRERVSFF. The CDR3 coding sequence is TGTGCCAGCAGCCGAGAACGAGTATCGTTCTTC.

This clone was counted only a few times. This sequence joins TRBV4-1 and TRBJ2-3; D may be TRBD2 (5 bases). Germline lookup yields CDR1 MGHRA and CDR2 YSYEKL. V was clipped by 5 bases and J by 2 bases, with 17 bases between them. This CDR3 region has 16 residues. CDR3 residues: CASSGRTSGNTDTQYF. CDR3 DNA sequence: TGCGCCAGCAGCGGACGAACGAGCGGTAACACAGATACGCAGTATTTT.

The chain combines TRBV30 with TRBJ2-5; TRBD2 matches at 9 bases. This CDR3 region has 15 residues. Germline V CDR1 and CDR2: GTSNPN, SVGIG (reference sequence). Germline trimming cut 0 bases from V and 1 base from J; bases unmatched to any gene: 3. CDR3 nucleotides: TGTGCCTGGAGTGTTGGAGCGGGAGGCCAAGAGACCCAGTACTTC. Amino acids: CAWSVGAGGQETQYF.

The chain recombines TRBV5-1 with TRBJ2-1; the match to TRBD2 covers 14 bases. The CDR3 is made up of 16 amino acids. With 4 bases clipped from V and 8 bases from J, the junction kept 8 bases outside the gene matches. Per the germline V gene, CDR1 is SGHRS and CDR2 is YFSETQ. CDR3 sequence reads: CASSMTSGRALDEQFF. CDR3 DNA: TGCGCCAGCAGCATGACTAGCGGGAGGGCTTTGGATGAGCAGTTCTTC.

Comment on this clone: At one boundary the junction diverges from the germline segment, which might be a read error. Within the sample, other DNA sequences also encode this same CDR3. The chain employs TRBV5-1 and TRBJ1-1; TRBD1 might be the D (6 bases). The CDR3 spans 14 residues. The germline V gene has CDR1 SGHRS and CDR2 YFSETQ. The CDR3 DNA reads TGCGCCAGCAACCTACAGGGCTTAGACACTGAGGCTTTCTTT. It yields the protein CASNLQGLDTEAFF.

This clone was seen more than once but under ten times. This chain connects TRBV19 to TRBJ2-7, with 10 nucleotides matching TRBD1. Germline CDR1 is LNHDA and CDR2 is SQIVND (reference sequence). Trimming at V came to 5 bases and at J to 5 bases, leaving 9 bases not matched to a gene. CDR3 length equals 15 residues. The CDR3 nucleotides read TGTGCCAGTAGTCTCCGCCGGGACAGGGGCCACGAGCAGTACTTC. It is translated as CASSLRRDRGHEQYF.

The chain carries TRBV6-5 and TRBJ2-1, with 13 nucleotides matching TRBD2. V lost 6 bases, J lost 7 bases, and 6 bases stayed unmatched. CDR3 length: 15 residues. Germline CDR1 reads MNHEY; CDR2 reads SVGAGI. In nucleotides, the CDR3 is TGTGCCAGCAGCCCCGGACTAGCGGGAGAAAATGAGCAGTTCTTC. It codes for CASSPGLAGENEQFF.

The V and J genes are TRBV7-6 and TRBJ1-1; D possibly corresponds to TRBD1 (6 bases). CDR3 length: 13 residues. CDR1 and CDR2 (germline): SGHVS, FNYEAQ. V was clipped by 3 bases and J by 2 bases, with 7 bases between them. The CDR3 DNA is TGTGCCAGCAGCTTGGACAGTAACACTGAAGCTTTCTTT. This sequence encodes CASSLDSNTEAFF.

This clone was seen a few times. The V call is TRBV30, the J call TRBJ2-3; tentative D call: TRBD2 (7 bases). Deletions cut 0 bases from V and 4 bases from J, with 8 bases between. Germline CDR1 is GTSNPN and CDR2 is SVGIG (reference sequence). This CDR3 region has 13 residues. The DNA for the CDR3 is TGTGCCTGGAGTGTAGGGGGGGCAGATACGCAGTATTTT. Translated: CAWSVGGADTQYF.

V is TRBV29-1 and J is TRBJ2-3; no firm D call. The V end was cut by 6 bases, the J end by 0 bases, with 13 bases between. Looked up from germline, CDR1 is SQVTM and CDR2 is ANQGSEA. This CDR3 comprises 14 residues. The CDR3 sequence: CSVAPPESTDTQYF. The CDR3 coding sequence is TGCAGCGTCGCCCCCCCGGAGAGCACAGATACGCAGTATTTT.

This clone appeared once. The chain is built from TRBV27 and TRBJ2-7; TRBD1 aligns across 10 bases. The V segment lost 5 bases and the J segment 6 bases; nucleotides outside the gene matches: 7. Looked up from germline, CDR1 is MNHEY and CDR2 is SMNVEV (reference sequence). The CDR3 is 14 amino acids. DNA of the CDR3: TGTGCCAGCAGTCCCCGGGACAGGGGCTTCGAGCAGTACTTC. It encodes CASSPRDRGFEQYF.

The chain links TRBV10-3 to TRBJ2-7; no clear D gene. Trimming pared 3 bases from V and 0 bases from J, leaving 6 bases between. Germline V gene data show CDR1 as ENHRY and CDR2 as SYGVKD. This CDR3 is built from 13 residues. Written as DNA, the CDR3 is TGTGCCATCAGTGAACAGAACTCCTACGAGCAGTACTTC. It is translated as CAISEQNSYEQYF.

This clone was seen a single time. The gene calls are TRBV4-1 and TRBJ2-2; unclear D gene. V was cut by 0 bases and J by 7 bases, with 6 bases left in between. The CDR3 spans 13 residues. Germline values: CDR1 MGHRA, CDR2 YSYEKL. In DNA, the CDR3 is TGCGCCAGCAGCCAAGATCCCGGCGGGGAGCTGTTTTTT. Its translation: CASSQDPGGELFF.

This clone was found a few times. The chain couples TRBV7-9 to TRBJ1-1; 7 bases are shared with TRBD1. The germline CDR1 and CDR2 sequences are SEHNR and FQNEAQ (reference sequence). The junction had 6 bases not matched to a gene; V was cut back by 4 bases and J by 10 bases. There are 12 residues in the CDR3. CDR3 sequence (DNA): TGTGCCAGCAGCTCTCCGACAGGGACAGCTTTCTTT. Its protein product is CASSSPTGTAFF.